This entry is about one T cell receptor (beta chain). Its antigen remains undetermined. Within one base of it there is no much larger clone, and no base qualities were kept. The sample is drawn from a study of blood T cell repertoires in COVID-19 (dated by TCRdb to 2020 to 2021). Turning to the overall study: The collaborator samples originated in the United States, Italy and Spain and spanned the acute and convalescent phases of COVID-19. The prospective study material was composed of cDNA or gDNA derived from T cells, B-cell-depleted T cells, or PBMCs. The dataset comprised deeply sampled blood TCRbeta repertoires from subjects exposed to, actively infected with, or recovered from COVID-19. The repertoires were made available in a free public database intended to serve as a resource for research on the immune response to SARS-CoV-2. The samples were drawn from the first 160 participants of the ongoing ImmuneRACE study and from 950 to 1,500 subjects provided by 6 global collaborators. The sample metadata nearly always contained a de-identified subject ID, COVID-19 status, age in years and sex. Where available, HLA class I and class II types were taken from metadata supplied by the sample provider and were not determined by assay-based typing.

TCRbeta CDR3 regions were amplified from genomic DNA using the immunoSEQ Assay, a bias-controlled multiplex PCR. Under the source paper's analysis protocol: The number of nucleated cells in each sample was estimated from the amplification of reference gene primers within the assay. To quantify the absolute abundance of each unique TCRbeta CDR3 rearrangement, sequence reads were collapsed and filtered. Productive Simpson clonality was computed per sample as the square root of Simpson's diversity index over productive rearrangements. The immuneACCESS repertoire file appears here via TCRdb, limited to in-frame rearrangements. These files lack a portion of the clones; in checked studies, under half of the deficit traces to unresolved V genes, and the cause of the others is not known. V and J calls and clone size follow that table, whereas D and trimming were derived from the DNA. For this sample there are 150,000 to 200,000 clones; around 80% appear just once. Around 6.9% of the sample rests with the top ten.

Whole blood was collected in K2EDTA tubes by collaborating institutions according to the institutions' own protocols. Collaborator samples were shipped for TCRbeta analysis as frozen whole blood, isolated PBMCs, or DNA extracted from either sample type. What the work shows at the level of the full study, not this receptor alone: The amount of clinical and demographic metadata varied by source and participant and was provided uncurated.

Including the terminal cysteine and phenylalanine, the CDR3 comprises 14 residues. Of all the DNA, just the CDR3 is kept, 42 bases in frame from base 1. Relative to germline, V is missing 4 bases and J is missing 2 bases, with 5 bases of the junction outside any gene match. Per the germline V gene, SQVTM is the CDR1 and ANQGSEA is the CDR2. What was sequenced was peripheral blood. This receptor chain uses TRBV29-1 and TRBJ2-7, with TRBD1 matching 10 junction bases. The receptor's source is a human donor with acute or convalescent COVID-19. The donor label of this sample is uncertain. The CDR3 protein: CSVVGQGVAYEQYF. The DNA is as follows: TGCAGCGTTGTCGGACAGGGGGTGGCCTACGAGCAGTACTTC.